These T cell receptor beta chains were read from a single sample in a study of cytomegalovirus exposure and HLA in healthy donors. TCRdb keeps only in-frame clones here, not all; method: immunoSEQ multiplex PCR. The sample has about 130,000 clones, about 80% seen once. Sequencing was done on a sample of PBMCs. Receptor source: a man younger than 45 in good health and CMV-seropositive. Both conserved end residues are part of each CDR3. Fields, in order: CDR3 DNA, CDR3 protein, D gene, V gene, J gene, clone size. D genes are given only for firm matches. Only part of the rows carry a size: once, few, many, or a class if the clone is expanded.

CDR3nt: TGCGCCAGCTCAGGGGACCTGAAGAATGGCTACACCTTC; CDR3aa: CASSGDLKNGYTF; d_gene: .; v_gene: TRBV23-1; j_gene: TRBJ1-2; abundance: few
CDR3nt: TGTGCCACTGGATCCGGGGAATTTACAGATACGCAGTATTTT; CDR3aa: CATGSGEFTDTQYF; d_gene: .; v_gene: TRBV27; j_gene: TRBJ2-3; abundance: .
CDR3nt: TGCGCCAGCAGCCTTGCCGGGACAGAGAGCTACGAGCAGTACTTC; CDR3aa: CASSLAGTESYEQYF; d_gene: TRBD1; v_gene: TRBV4-1; j_gene: TRBJ2-7; abundance: .
CDR3nt: TGTGCCAGCTCACCACGTTTAGATGAGCAGTTCTTC; CDR3aa: CASSPRLDEQFF; d_gene: .; v_gene: TRBV18; j_gene: TRBJ2-1; abundance: many
CDR3nt: TGCGCCAGCAGCTTGGTGGCAGAACAAGAGACCCAGTACTTC; CDR3aa: CASSLVAEQETQYF; d_gene: .; v_gene: TRBV5-1; j_gene: TRBJ2-5; abundance: .
CDR3nt: TGTGCCTGCGCCCAGGGATTAAGCACAGATACGCAGTATTTT; CDR3aa: CACAQGLSTDTQYF; d_gene: .; v_gene: TRBV30; j_gene: TRBJ2-3; abundance: .
CDR3nt: TGCAGCGTCGGGTCGGGGGGCGAGACCCAGTACTTC; CDR3aa: CSVGSGGETQYF; d_gene: .; v_gene: TRBV29-1; j_gene: TRBJ2-5; abundance: many
CDR3nt: TGTGCCAGTAGTATTGGGCAGACCTCTGGAAACACCATATATTTT; CDR3aa: CASSIGQTSGNTIYF; d_gene: .; v_gene: TRBV19; j_gene: TRBJ1-3; abundance: .
CDR3nt: TGTGCCAGCAGTGAAGGTAGCGGGGCCTACGAGCAGTACTTC; CDR3aa: CASSEGSGAYEQYF; d_gene: TRBD2; v_gene: TRBV6-1; j_gene: TRBJ2-7; abundance: .
CDR3nt: TGTGCCAGCAGCGCCCGGGACAGGGGCCGGACTGGAAACACCATATATTTT; CDR3aa: CASSARDRGRTGNTIYF; d_gene: TRBD1; v_gene: TRBV9; j_gene: TRBJ1-3; abundance: few
CDR3nt: TGTGCCAGCTCACCAGGGACAGGGATGGGAGAGACCCAGTACTTC; CDR3aa: CASSPGTGMGETQYF; d_gene: TRBD1; v_gene: TRBV18; j_gene: TRBJ2-5; abundance: once
CDR3nt: TGTGCCAGCAGTCTCCGGGACAGCTATGGCTACACCTTC; CDR3aa: CASSLRDSYGYTF; d_gene: TRBD1; v_gene: TRBV2; j_gene: TRBJ1-2; abundance: .
CDR3nt: TGTGCCAGCAGACCTCCCGGGACAGGGGCACAGGGCTACACCTTC; CDR3aa: CASRPPGTGAQGYTF; d_gene: TRBD1; v_gene: TRBV6-6; j_gene: TRBJ1-2; abundance: .
CDR3nt: TGTGCCAGCAGTTACGTTGGAGGTTACGGCTACACCTTC; CDR3aa: CASSYVGGYGYTF; d_gene: .; v_gene: TRBV6-5; j_gene: TRBJ1-2; abundance: once
CDR3nt: TGTGCCAGCAGCTTTGGGACTGAGCCCTTCTTC; CDR3aa: CASSFGTEPFF; d_gene: .; v_gene: TRBV7-9; j_gene: TRBJ2-1; abundance: .
CDR3nt: TGTGCCAGCAGTCCCGGGACAGGGGCGTTCGAGCAGTACTTC; CDR3aa: CASSPGTGAFEQYF; d_gene: TRBD1; v_gene: TRBV27; j_gene: TRBJ2-7; abundance: .
CDR3nt: TGTGCCAGCAGCTTGGTAGGGGCCACTAATGAAAAACTGTTTTTT; CDR3aa: CASSLVGATNEKLFF; d_gene: .; v_gene: TRBV5-8; j_gene: TRBJ1-4; abundance: .
CDR3nt: TGCGCCAGCAGCTTGGGACTAGGGCAAGAGACCCAGTACTTC; CDR3aa: CASSLGLGQETQYF; d_gene: .; v_gene: TRBV5-1; j_gene: TRBJ2-5; abundance: once